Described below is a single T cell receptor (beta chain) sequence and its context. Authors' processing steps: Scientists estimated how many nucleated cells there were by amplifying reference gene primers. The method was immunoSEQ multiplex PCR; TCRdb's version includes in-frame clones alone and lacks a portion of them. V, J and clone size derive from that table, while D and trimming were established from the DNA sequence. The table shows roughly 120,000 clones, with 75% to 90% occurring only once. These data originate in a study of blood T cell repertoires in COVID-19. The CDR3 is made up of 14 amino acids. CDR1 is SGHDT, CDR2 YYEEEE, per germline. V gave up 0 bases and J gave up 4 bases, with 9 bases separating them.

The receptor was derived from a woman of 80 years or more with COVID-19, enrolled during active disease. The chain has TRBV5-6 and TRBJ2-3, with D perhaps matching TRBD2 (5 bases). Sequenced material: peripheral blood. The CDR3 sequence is CASSLGGGSDTQYF. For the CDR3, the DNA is TGTGCCAGCAGCTTGGGCGGAGGATCAGATACGCAGTATTTT.